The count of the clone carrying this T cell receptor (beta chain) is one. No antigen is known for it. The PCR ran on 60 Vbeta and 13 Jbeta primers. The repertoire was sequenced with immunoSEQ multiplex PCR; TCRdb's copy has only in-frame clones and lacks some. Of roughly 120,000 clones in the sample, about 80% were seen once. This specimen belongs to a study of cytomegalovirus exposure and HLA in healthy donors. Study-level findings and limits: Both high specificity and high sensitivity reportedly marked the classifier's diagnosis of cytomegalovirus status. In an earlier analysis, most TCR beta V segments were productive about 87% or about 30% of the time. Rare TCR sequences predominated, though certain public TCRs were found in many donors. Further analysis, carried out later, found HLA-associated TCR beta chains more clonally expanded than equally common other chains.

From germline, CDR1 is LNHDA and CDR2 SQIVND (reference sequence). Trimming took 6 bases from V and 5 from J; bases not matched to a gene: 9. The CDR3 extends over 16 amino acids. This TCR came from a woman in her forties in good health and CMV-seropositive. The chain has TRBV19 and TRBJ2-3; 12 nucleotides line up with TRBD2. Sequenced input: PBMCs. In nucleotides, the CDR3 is TGTGCCAGTAGGCAGACTAGCGGGGGAGGATTAGATACGCAGTATTTT. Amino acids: CASRQTSGGGLDTQYF.